The 10 T cell receptor beta chains presented below share a single source sample, sequenced in a study of Ad26.COV2.S vaccination and SARS-CoV-2 variants. Treatment indicated: around 19 received Ad26.COV2.S at low or high dose, single or two shots; 5 received placebo; per-sample allocation not given. On day 63 after the first injection, vaccine and placebo recipients gave samples. Sequenced by immunoSEQ multiplex PCR; TCRdb stores in-frame clones only, minus some. Of about 680,000 clones listed, about 90% are singletons. The sample consisted of peripheral blood, taken in a trial of Ad26.COV2.S vaccine versus placebo. Receptor source: a person aged 18-65 years who received the Ad26.COV2.S COVID-19 vaccine or a placebo.

This chain joins TRBV14 and TRBJ1-1; maybe TRBD1 (5 bases). The CDR3 loop spans 15 amino acids. Per the germline V gene, CDR1 is SGHDN and CDR2 is FVKESK. V was trimmed by 0 bases and J by 5 bases, leaving 13 bases between them. This CDR3 reads CASSQDWGGLTEAFF. The CDR3 nucleotides are TGTGCCAGCAGCCAAGATTGGGGGGGTTTGACTGAAGCTTTCTTT.

This rearrangement joins TRBV7-9 to TRBJ2-6, with a weak D call TRBD2 (5 bases). The CDR3 totals 16 residues. Germline V gives CDR1 SEHNR, CDR2 FQNEAQ (reference sequence). Trimming took 4 bases from V and 4 from J, leaving 14 bases between them. The CDR3 here is CASSYSGGWGANVLTF. CDR3 coding DNA: TGTGCCAGCAGCTATTCAGGAGGTTGGGGGGCCAACGTCCTGACTTTC. Combining the CDR3 with reference TRBV7-9 and TRBJ2-6 gives the whole variable domain DTGVSQNPRHKITKRGQNVTFRCDPISEHNRLYWYRQTLGQGPEFLTYFQNEAQLEKSRLLSDRFSAERPKGSFSTLEIQRTEQGDSAMYLCASSYSGGWGANVLTFGAGSRLTVL.

The rearrangement links TRBV11-3 to TRBJ1-1, with 8 bases fitting TRBD1. J was trimmed by 1 base and V by 6 bases; bases with no gene match: 4. The CDR3 covers 14 residues. The germline CDR1 and CDR2 sequences are SGHNT and YENEEA. In DNA form, the CDR3 reads TGTGCCAGCAGATCCGGGACAGGGAACACTGAAGCTTTCTTT. Translating it yields CASRSGTGNTEAFF.

Comment on this clone: This CDR3 is also generated by other DNA sequences in the sample. This chain connects TRBV5-1 to TRBJ2-2, with 9 bases lining up with TRBD2. The CDR3 length is 16 residues. CDR1 and CDR2 from the germline V gene are SGHRS and YFSETQ. Losses at the gene ends were 1 base for V and 0 bases for J; bases not matched to a gene: 1. The CDR3 spells CASSLRLAANTGELFF. The DNA of the CDR3 is TGCGCCAGCAGCTTGAGACTAGCGGCGAACACCGGGGAGCTGTTTTTT.

The V and J genes are TRBV30 and TRBJ2-7, with 8 bases that match TRBD1. CDR1 is GTSNPN and CDR2 is SVGIG in the germline V gene (reference sequence). There are 18 residues in the CDR3. V trimming: 4 bases; J trimming: 0 bases; junction bases outside the gene matches: 17. As DNA, the CDR3 is TGTGCCTGGACAAACGGACAGGGCAAATATCAAAGCTCCTACGAGCAGTACTTC. Encoded protein: CAWTNGQGKYQSSYEQYF.

There are a few counts of this clone. V is TRBV10-1 and J is TRBJ1-5; D is ambiguous. Germline assignment: CDR1 WNHNN and CDR2 SYGVQD (reference sequence). Trimming took 11 bases from V and 9 from J, leaving 11 bases between them. There are 10 residues in the CDR3. In DNA form, the CDR3 reads TGCGCCTGTTATGGCGGGCCCCAGCATTTT. Translated, it gives CACYGGPQHF.

The gene calls are TRBV6-6 and TRBJ1-2; 9 bases are shared with TRBD1. Germline V gene lookup returns CDR1 MNHNY and CDR2 SVGAGI (reference sequence). The CDR3 consists of 13 residues. The junction had 4 bases not matched to a gene; V was cut back by 7 bases and J by 4 bases. Here the CDR3 reads CASTRTGAYGYTF. The CDR3 DNA follows: TGTGCCAGCACCAGGACAGGGGCCTATGGCTACACCTTC.

The chain joins TRBV11-2 to TRBJ2-2; 8 nucleotides agree with TRBD1. The CDR3 is 15 residues long. Germline CDR1 SGHAT, CDR2 FQNNGV. The J segment lost 9 bases and the V segment lost 4 bases, leaving 10 bases of the junction unmatched. CDR3 in amino acids: CASSSPGQVFRELFF. In DNA, the CDR3 is TGTGCCAGCAGCTCTCCGGGACAGGTCTTCAGGGAGCTGTTTTTT.

J is TRBJ2-7 and V is TRBV6-5; tentatively, D is TRBD1 or TRBD2 (5 bases each). This CDR3 region has 14 residues. V lost 6 bases and J lost 4, with 16 bases in between. Germline loops: CDR1 MNHEY, CDR2 SVGAGI. The CDR3 loop is CASRRGRVRYEQYF. DNA of the CDR3: TGTGCCAGCAGACGGGGCAGGGTGAGGTACGAGCAGTACTTC.

This chain connects TRBV20-1 to TRBJ2-1; D is ambiguous. Trimming left V 6 bases short and J 7 bases short, with 10 bases between. The CDR3 length is 11 residues. Germline loops: CDR1 DFQATT, CDR2 SNEGSKA (reference sequence). CDR3 coding DNA: TGCAGTGCGAGATGGGGTAATGAGCAGTTCTTC. As protein: CSARWGNEQFF.